The 19 T cell receptor beta chains below were found in one sample sequenced in a study of CD8+ T cells in alopecia areata. cDNA serving as the sequencing template came from extracted, reverse transcribed RNA. Assay: immunoSEQ multiplex PCR; the TCRdb copy retains only in-frame clones and omits some. The sample holds around 65,000 clones; 45% to 50% are singletons and the top ten take 17%. Sequencing used CD8+ T cells sorted from blood, obtained at week 0. The receptors originated from a human donor with alopecia areata.

This clone was found a few times. This sequence joins TRBV29-1 and TRBJ2-3, with no clear D. The germline gives CDR1 SQVTM, CDR2 ANQGSEA. Trimming shortened V by 2 bases and J by 6 bases, and 15 bases separated the two germline ends. CDR3 size: 14 residues. The CDR3 spells CSVETRDRPDTQYF. DNA for the CDR3: TGCAGCGTTGAAACCCGAGATAGACCGGATACGCAGTATTTT.

This clone was observed a handful of times. The chain couples TRBV10-3 to TRBJ2-2, with D unresolved. The V end lost 7 bases, the J end lost 4 bases, and 7 bases lay between the germline ends. Germline lookup yields CDR1 ENHRY and CDR2 SYGVKD. The CDR3 loop spans 12 amino acids. The CDR3 region has the DNA TGTGCCATCATGGGAATCACCGGGGAGCTGTTTTTT. It specifies CAIMGITGELFF.

The sample holds a few counts of this clone. This chain connects TRBV29-1 to TRBJ2-5, with D unclear. The J call may be faulty, since TRBJ2-7 better matches the DNA end. The CDR3 is 12 residues long. CDR1 SQVTM and CDR2 ANQGSEA come from the germline V gene. The DNA for the CDR3 is TGCAGCGTTGAACTGGCAACCTACGAGCAGTACTTC. It codes for CSVELATYEQYF.

V usage is TRBV29-1 and J usage is TRBJ2-7; 8 bases are a match to TRBD2. V shed 2 bases, J shed 2 bases, and the junction held 5 bases outside the gene matches. The CDR3 covers 14 residues. Looked up from germline, CDR1 is SQVTM and CDR2 is ANQGSEA. CDR3 in DNA: TGCAGCGTTGAAACTAGCGGAACCACCTACGAGCAGTACTTC. It encodes CSVETSGTTYEQYF.

CDR3 bases: TGTGCCAGCAGCGGACCGACAAATATGAACACTGAAGCTTTCTTT. Translated, it gives CASSGPTNMNTEAFF. V gene TRBV9 combines with J gene TRBJ1-1; no definite D call. From germline, CDR1 is SGDLS and CDR2 YYNGEE. With 3 bases removed from V and 0 bases from J, the gap between germline ends came to 12 bases. The CDR3 is 15 amino acids.

The chain employs TRBV10-3 and TRBJ2-5; no definite D call. Germline V gene data show CDR1 as ENHRY and CDR2 as SYGVKD. The ends were cut back, 0 bases at V and 2 bases at J, with 7 bases in the middle. The CDR3 totals 14 residues. The CDR3 protein is CAISESLNQETQYF. The CDR3 region has the DNA TGTGCCATCAGTGAGTCGTTAAATCAAGAGACCCAGTACTTC.

This clone occurred a few times. This chain uses TRBV9 with TRBJ2-2, with TRBD2 as a possible D gene (5 bases). V was pared by 6 bases and J by 0 bases, with 9 bases between. The CDR3 totals 14 residues. Germline CDR1 and CDR2: SGDLS and YYNGEE. CDR3 nucleotides: TGTGCCAGCAAGGACTCACCGAACACCGGGGAGCTGTTTTTT. Amino acids: CASKDSPNTGELFF. Full variable domain (remainder filled in from reference TRBV9 and TRBJ2-2): DSGVTQTPKHLITATGQRVTLRCSPRSGDLSVYWYQQSLDQGLQFLIQYYNGEERAKGNILERFSAQQFPDLHSELNLSSLELGDSALYFCASKDSPNTGELFFGEGSRLTVL.

This clone occurred many times. V gene TRBV4-1 combines with J gene TRBJ2-1, with 9 nucleotides matching TRBD1. V lost 4 bases, J lost 8 bases, and 9 bases stayed unmatched. CDR1 is MGHRA and CDR2 is YSYEKL in the germline V gene. The CDR3 has 15 residues. CDR3 amino acids: CASSRRDRVADEQFF. CDR3 nucleotides: TGCGCCAGCAGCCGTCGGGACAGGGTGGCGGATGAGCAGTTCTTC.

The genes are TRBV2 and TRBJ2-1; D is possibly TRBD2 (6 bases). The CDR3 spans 11 residues. V shed 7 bases and J shed 9 bases, with 10 bases lying between them. Germline V gives CDR1 SNHLY, CDR2 FYNNEI. CDR3 amino acids: CASTLGLEQFF. The CDR3 DNA sequence: TGTGCCAGCACCTTGGGACTTGAGCAGTTCTTC.

The chain is built from TRBV27 and TRBJ2-7, with D possibly called TRBD1 or TRBD2 (6 bases each). V lost 3 bases to trimming and J lost 2 bases, with 11 bases between them. Germline CDR1 MNHEY, CDR2 SMNVEV (reference sequence). The CDR3 runs to 14 residues. The CDR3 sequence: CASSFAGQPYEQYF. In DNA form, the CDR3 reads TGTGCCAGCAGTTTCGCGGGACAACCCTACGAGCAGTACTTC.

The chain employs TRBV27 and TRBJ1-2; D is possibly TRBD1 (6 bases). Germline loops: CDR1 MNHEY, CDR2 SMNVEV (reference sequence). V was cut by 6 bases and J by 4 bases, with 15 bases left in between. This CDR3 contains 14 residues. This CDR3 is CASSKGQNLYGYTF. The CDR3 nucleotides are TGTGCCAGCAGCAAAGGACAGAATCTCTATGGCTACACCTTC.

This clone turned up a few times. The rearrangement links TRBV30 to TRBJ2-7; D is uncertain. This CDR3 comprises 11 residues. V shed 1 base and J shed 4 bases, with 5 bases lying between them. CDR1 is GTSNPN and CDR2 is SVGIG in the germline V gene (reference sequence). CDR3 loop: CAWSDKYEQYF. CDR3 DNA sequence: TGTGCCTGGAGTGACAAATACGAGCAGTACTTC.

This clone was detected a few times. The V gene is TRBV28, the J gene TRBJ2-7; D is unresolved. V lost 7 bases, J lost 4 bases, and 11 bases lay in between. This CDR3 spans 12 amino acids. The germline V gene encodes CDR1 MDHEN and CDR2 SYDVKM. CDR3 sequence: CASTDPGYEQYF. The CDR3 DNA reads TGTGCCAGCACCGACCCCGGTTACGAGCAGTACTTC.

This chain connects TRBV11-2 to TRBJ2-5; TRBD2 agrees at 7 bases. The CDR3 is made up of 15 amino acids. CDR1 SGHAT and CDR2 FQNNGV come from the germline V gene. The ends lost 3 bases at V and 5 bases at J; junction bases unmatched: 9. CDR3 in amino acids: CASSFGEGLYETQYF. The CDR3 DNA is TGTGCCAGCAGCTTCGGGGAGGGCCTTTATGAGACCCAGTACTTC. The full variable domain, with the rest looked up from reference TRBV11-2 and TRBJ2-5, is EAGVAQSPRYKIIEKRQSVAFWCNPISGHATLYWYQQILGQGPKLLIQFQNNGVVDDSQLPKDRFSAERLKGVDSTLKIQPAKLEDSAVYLCASSFGEGLYETQYFGPGTRLLVL.

The CDR3 loop reads CASSPLRPTIGGYTF. DNA of the CDR3: TGTGCCAGCAGCCCTCTCAGACCGACAATAGGGGGCTACACCTTC. The J gene is TRBJ1-2, the V gene TRBV28; D is ambiguous. The germline gives CDR1 MDHEN, CDR2 SYDVKM. V dropped 6 bases and J dropped 8 bases, with 22 bases sitting between them. This CDR3 spans 15 amino acids.

The chain carries TRBV30 and TRBJ2-2, with D unclear. This CDR3 region has 13 residues. V was trimmed by 0 bases and J by 3 bases, leaving 5 bases between them. Germline V gene data show CDR1 as GTSNPN and CDR2 as SVGIG (reference sequence). The CDR3 nucleotides are TGTGCCTGGAGTGTATCCCACACCGGGGAGCTGTTTTTT. Amino acid sequence: CAWSVSHTGELFF.

This clone has more than one count but fewer than ten. The chain combines TRBV7-9 with TRBJ2-5, with D possibly TRBD2 on 5 matching bases. V was pared by 5 bases and J by 2 bases, with 15 bases between. This CDR3 has 15 residues. In germline, CDR1 is SEHNR, CDR2 FQNEAQ (reference sequence). CDR3 coding DNA: TGTGCCAGCAGCCCGAGGGAACAGAAGCAAGAGACCCAGTACTTC. Translated: CASSPREQKQETQYF.

This clone was recorded a few times. This sequence joins TRBV19 and TRBJ2-2; no clear D gene. The germline V gene encodes CDR1 LNHDA and CDR2 SQIVND (reference sequence). The CDR3 has 13 amino acids. Trimming took off 1 base at V and 6 bases at J, with 6 bases between the two ends. The CDR3 spells CASSIGTPGELFF. The CDR3 DNA reads TGTGCCAGTAGTATAGGGACGCCCGGGGAGCTGTTTTTT.

CDR3: CSVPSGATDTQYF. CDR3 nucleotide sequence: TGCAGCGTACCTTCCGGGGCAACAGATACGCAGTATTTT. The rearrangement links TRBV29-1 to TRBJ2-3; tentatively, D is TRBD1 or TRBD2 (5 bases each). V was pared by 6 bases and J by 3 bases, with 13 bases between. Germline CDR1 is SQVTM and CDR2 is ANQGSEA. The CDR3 spans 13 residues.